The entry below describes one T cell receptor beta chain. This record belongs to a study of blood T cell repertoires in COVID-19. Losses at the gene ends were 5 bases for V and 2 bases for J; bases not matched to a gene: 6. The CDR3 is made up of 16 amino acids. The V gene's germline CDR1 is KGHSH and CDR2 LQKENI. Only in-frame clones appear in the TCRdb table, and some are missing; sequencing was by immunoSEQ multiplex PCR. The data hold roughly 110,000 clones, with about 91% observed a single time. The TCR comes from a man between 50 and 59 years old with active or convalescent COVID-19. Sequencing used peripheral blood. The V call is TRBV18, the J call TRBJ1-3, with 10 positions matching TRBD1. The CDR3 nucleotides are TGTGCCAGCTCAGCCTCCGGGACAGGGGCTGGAAACACCATATATTTT. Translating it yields CASSASGTGAGNTIYF.